A single sample is the source of the 26 T cell receptor beta chains below, sequenced in a study of shared clonotypes between healthy human individuals. Some clones are missing from TCRdb's copy, which holds only in-frame ones; the method was immunoSEQ multiplex PCR. The repertoire holds more than 2 million clones, with over 85% as singletons. The specimen was naive CD4+ T cells sorted from blood. Subset in this sample: CD45RA+ positively selected. The receptors here all came from a young man in good health.

The gene calls are TRBV5-4 and TRBJ1-1, with D hard to call. Germline CDR1 SGHNT, CDR2 YYREEE (reference sequence). The V gene lost 4 bases and the J gene lost 5 bases, with 18 bases spanning the gap. The CDR3 loop spans 15 amino acids. CDR3 region: CASSQSIGVSTEAFF. Written as DNA, the CDR3 is TGTGCCAGCAGCCAGAGCATTGGGGTTAGTACTGAAGCTTTCTTT.

This chain links TRBV7-9 with TRBJ2-1; the D gene could be TRBD1 or TRBD2 (5 bases each). CDR3 length: 15 residues. CDR1 and CDR2 from the germline V gene are SEHNR and FQNEAQ (reference sequence). V dropped 1 base and J dropped 12 bases, with 19 bases sitting between them. CDR3 in amino acids: CASSLDGTPPGGQFF. DNA of the CDR3: TGTGCCAGCAGCTTAGATGGGACCCCACCGGGCGGGCAGTTCTTC.

The V and J genes are TRBV2 and TRBJ2-5, with TRBD2 matching 8 bases. Germline V lookup: CDR1 SNHLY, CDR2 FYNNEI. The length of the CDR3 is 14 residues. The V gene end was trimmed by 8 bases and the J gene end by 7 bases; junction bases not matched to a gene: 12. The CDR3: CASQPSGGVGTQYF. CDR3 bases: TGTGCCAGCCAGCCCTCGGGGGGGGTGGGGACCCAGTACTTC.

The genes are TRBV7-9 and TRBJ2-3, with TRBD1 matching over 7 bases. J gave up 4 bases and V 1 base, and 8 bases lay outside the gene matches. Germline values: CDR1 SEHNR, CDR2 FQNEAQ (reference sequence). There are 16 residues in the CDR3. CDR3 DNA: TGTGCCAGCAGCTTAGGCCCTCGGACAGGAGCAGATACGCAGTATTTT. As protein: CASSLGPRTGADTQYF.

The chain uses TRBV6-5 and TRBJ1-6, with TRBD1 identical over 7 bases. From germline, CDR1 is MNHEY and CDR2 SVGAGI. The CDR3 runs to 14 residues. V lost 2 bases, J lost 8 bases, and 3 bases stayed unmatched. This CDR3 is CASSYPGGDSPLHF. CDR3 DNA: TGTGCCAGCAGTTACCCAGGGGGGGATTCACCCCTCCACTTT.

The chain links TRBV11-1 to TRBJ1-6, with TRBD1 matching over 7 bases. After removal of 2 bases from V and 13 bases from J, the junction contained 17 bases not matched to a gene. In germline, CDR1 is SGHAT, CDR2 FQDESV (reference sequence). The CDR3 spans 17 residues. This CDR3 is CASSLRTGARGGDPLHF. CDR3 DNA sequence: TGTGCCAGCAGCTTACGGACAGGAGCCCGGGGGGGAGATCCCCTCCACTTT.

J is TRBJ1-6 and V is TRBV30, with TRBD1 matching 9 bases. J gave up 14 bases and V 3 bases, and 14 bases lay outside the gene matches. This CDR3 comprises 15 residues. Germline V gene lookup returns CDR1 GTSNPN and CDR2 SVGIG (reference sequence). CDR3 in DNA: TGTGCCTGGAGAAGAAGGGACAGGGACTTCGTAGCCCTCCACTTT. Residues: CAWRRRDRDFVALHF.

A note on this clone: The same CDR3 also results from other DNA sequences found in this sample. The rearrangement joins TRBV5-8 to TRBJ1-6; D not certain. Germline V gene data show CDR1 as SGHTS and CDR2 as YDEGEE. The ends were cut back, 4 bases at V and 7 bases at J, with 3 bases in the middle. This CDR3 has 11 residues. In nucleotides, the CDR3 is TGTGCCAGCAGCCAAAATTCACCCCTCCACTTT. As protein: CASSQNSPLHF.

On this clone: Other DNA sequences in this sample translate to the same CDR3. The chain couples TRBV27 to TRBJ1-2; D is possibly TRBD1 (5 bases). The germline V gene has CDR1 MNHEY and CDR2 SMNVEV (reference sequence). V lost 6 bases, J lost 2 bases, and 13 bases lay in between. CDR3 size: 14 residues. The DNA of the CDR3 is TGTGCCAGCAGCCCCCTGGGGGGAAACTATGGCTACACCTTC. Translating gives CASSPLGGNYGYTF.

The V and J genes are TRBV5-1 and TRBJ2-1, with D hard to call. From germline, CDR1 is SGHRS and CDR2 YFSETQ. The CDR3 sequence is 14 residues long. V was clipped by 0 bases and J by 8 bases, with 12 bases between them. The CDR3 DNA reads as TGCGCCAGCAGCTTGGCGGATCCCGGCGATGAGCAGTTCTTC. Translation: CASSLADPGDEQFF.

This clone was seen a single time. This chain joins TRBV12-5 and TRBJ2-7; D is possibly TRBD1 or TRBD2 (5 bases each). The CDR3 covers 14 residues. V gave up 4 bases and J gave up 6 bases, with 16 bases separating them. Per the germline V gene, CDR1 is LGHNT and CDR2 is FRNRAP. CDR3 loop: CASGSSGPPIEQYF. In nucleotides, the CDR3 is TGTGCTAGTGGTTCCTCGGGACCTCCGATCGAGCAGTACTTC.

On this clone: One end of the junction varies from germline; a read error may be responsible. V usage is TRBV7-7 and J usage is TRBJ2-5; D uncertain. The CDR3 is 13 amino acids. CDR1 is SSHAT and CDR2 is FNYEAQ in the germline V gene (reference sequence). CDR3 DNA: TGTGCTAGCAGCACGTCTCCTGAGTTGACCCAGTACTTC. It encodes CASSTSPELTQYF.

This clone appeared a single time. J is TRBJ2-5 and V is TRBV5-3, with 7 bases aligning to TRBD1. TRBV5-3 is assigned to the ORF class and has an uncertain function. The CDR3 loop spans 16 amino acids. Germline trimming cut 2 bases from V and 3 bases from J; bases unmatched to any gene: 10. In DNA form, the CDR3 reads TGTGCCAGAAGCTTTAAAGGGGGCACCTTCAAAGAGACCCAGTACTTC. This gives the protein CARSFKGGTFKETQYF.

This clone was seen just once. The chain combines TRBV5-1 with TRBJ2-3; possibly TRBD2 for D (5 bases). This CDR3 contains 15 residues. Germline V gene lookup returns CDR1 SGHRS and CDR2 YFSETQ. V was clipped by 4 bases and J by 2 bases, with 14 bases between them. CDR3: CASSEVSVNTDTQYF. The DNA for the CDR3 is TGCGCCAGCAGCGAGGTTAGCGTTAACACAGATACGCAGTATTTT.

This chain joins TRBV6-5 and TRBJ2-3; 7 bases fit TRBD1. Germline V gene sequence: CDR1 MNHEY, CDR2 SVGAGI. V trimming: 7 bases; J trimming: 1 base; junction bases outside the gene matches: 8. The CDR3 runs 15 residues. CDR3 bases: TGTGCCAGCATGTCGCGACAGGGTGGCACAGATACGCAGTATTTT. It encodes CASMSRQGGTDTQYF.

This clone was seen only once. This chain links TRBV30 with TRBJ2-7; D call uncertain. With 7 bases removed from V and 0 bases from J, the gap between germline ends came to 13 bases. Germline V gene data show CDR1 as GTSNPN and CDR2 as SVGIG (reference sequence). The CDR3 runs to 13 residues. The CDR3, as DNA: TGTGCCTTATCACTCGTAGTCTCCTACGAGCAGTACTTC. Its protein product is CALSLVVSYEQYF.

The chain recombines TRBV5-6 with TRBJ2-7, with D possibly matching TRBD2 (5 bases). The V end was cut by 3 bases, the J end by 2 bases, with 12 bases between. The CDR3 consists of 14 residues. Germline CDR1 is SGHDT and CDR2 is YYEEEE. CDR3 in amino acids: CASSSPGKPYEQYF. In DNA, the CDR3 is TGTGCCAGCAGCTCCCCCGGGAAACCCTACGAGCAGTACTTC.

The chain joins TRBV5-6 to TRBJ2-1; TRBD1 agrees at 8 bases. Germline lookup yields CDR1 SGHDT and CDR2 YYEEEE. V lost 0 bases, J lost 4 bases, and 3 bases stayed unmatched. The CDR3 totals 15 residues. The CDR3, as DNA: TGTGCCAGCAGCTTGGGTGGACAGGGATACAATGAGCAGTTCTTC. The encoded protein is CASSLGGQGYNEQFF. Together with reference TRBV5-6 and TRBJ2-1, the CDR3 gives the full variable domain: DAGVTQSPTHLIKTRGQQVTLRCSPKSGHDTVSWYQQALGQGPQFIFQYYEEEERQRGNFPDRFSGHQFPNYSSELNVNALLLGDSALYLCASSLGGQGYNEQFFGPGTRLTVL.

V gene TRBV7-9 combines with J gene TRBJ2-7; 13 bases are a match to TRBD2. The CDR3 sequence is 17 residues long. V dropped 5 bases and J dropped 5; count of bases not matched to a gene: 12. Germline V gene data show CDR1 as SEHNR and CDR2 as FQNEAQ (reference sequence). CDR3 DNA: TGTGCCAGCAGCCTCTTCCGGACTAGCGGGGGTTCGGACGAGCAGTACTTC. Its protein is CASSLFRTSGGSDEQYF.

The chain is built from TRBV11-2 and TRBJ2-2; D gene unclear. V was clipped by 0 bases and J by 6 bases, with 8 bases between them. Germline CDR1 reads SGHAT; CDR2 reads FQNNGV. The CDR3 runs 14 residues. CDR3 sequence (DNA): TGTGCCAGCAGCTTAGAGAGGTGGGCCGGGGAGCTGTTTTTT. It codes for CASSLERWAGELFF.

The chain has TRBV6-6 and TRBJ2-7; D remains ambiguous. V gave up 0 bases and J gave up 3 bases, with 9 bases separating them. The CDR3 loop spans 14 amino acids. CDR1 is MNHNY, CDR2 SVGAGI, per germline (reference sequence). CDR3 sequence (DNA): TGTGCCAGCAGTTACTCCCCCAGCGACTACGAGCAGTACTTC. This sequence encodes CASSYSPSDYEQYF.

The chain joins TRBV27 to TRBJ2-7; the match to TRBD1 covers 10 bases. CDR1 is MNHEY, CDR2 SMNVEV, per germline (reference sequence). The CDR3 loop spans 14 amino acids. V lost 2 bases and J lost 7; bases outside the gene matches: 5. In DNA, the CDR3 is TGTGCCAGCAGTTTAGGGACAGGGGATAGGGAGCAGTACTTC. Translating it yields CASSLGTGDREQYF.

The chain employs TRBV30 and TRBJ2-7; 9 bases are shared with TRBD1. The CDR3 runs 14 residues. Germline CDR1 is GTSNPN and CDR2 is SVGIG (reference sequence). Trimming at V came to 1 base and at J to 2 bases, leaving 3 bases not matched to a gene. The CDR3 DNA is TGTGCCTGGAGTGAAAGGACAGGGGCCTACGAGCAGTACTTC. Translation: CAWSERTGAYEQYF.

The chain joins TRBV6-1 to TRBJ1-1; D gene unclear. V lost 0 bases, J lost 4 bases, and 6 bases lay in between. This CDR3 is built from 13 residues. Germline CDR1 reads MNHNS; CDR2 reads SASEGT. CDR3 protein: CASSEAQFTEAFF. The CDR3 DNA is TGTGCCAGCAGTGAAGCGCAGTTCACTGAAGCTTTCTTT.

This clone has just one count. The chain employs TRBV5-8 and TRBJ2-5; tentative D call: TRBD2 (6 bases). The CDR3 totals 15 residues. V lost 4 bases and J lost 0, with 13 bases in between. The germline gives CDR1 SGHTS, CDR2 YDEGEE. The CDR3 region is CASSRGTDYQETQYF. CDR3 bases: TGTGCCAGCAGCAGAGGGACTGATTACCAAGAGACCCAGTACTTC.

The genes are TRBV6-5 and TRBJ2-3; unclear D gene. V shed 0 bases and J shed 7 bases, with 8 bases lying between them. This CDR3 is 13 amino acids long. The V gene's germline CDR1 is MNHEY and CDR2 SVGAGI. Written as DNA, the CDR3 is TGTGCCAGCAGTTACTCGCCCACGTATACGCAGTATTTT. As protein: CASSYSPTYTQYF.